The 9 T cell receptor beta chains in this list originate from one sample, sequenced in a study of T cell responses to AZD1222 COVID-19 vaccine (dated by TCRdb to the early 2020s). To prepare the library, the immunoSEQ multiplex PCR assay was applied. Entries here come from immuneACCESS through TCRdb and include only in-frame sequences with V and J called. Some clones fail to appear in such tables; in the studies checked, an unresolved V gene covers under half of the shortfall, and the cause of the remainder is unknown. Within this sample are approximately 130,000 clones, with 70% to 90% of them counted one time only. 2.5% to 3.5% of the sample belongs to the ten largest clones. In light of the paper, this sample's time point label describes: about 28 days (+/-7) after the second vaccine dose. This material consisted of peripheral blood, taken 28 days after the second AZD1222 dose. These receptors originate from an adult who received the AZD1222 COVID-19 vaccine.

V usage is TRBV2 and J usage is TRBJ1-2, with 7 bases lining up with TRBD1. V lost 7 bases to trimming and J lost 5 bases; unmatched junction nucleotides: 13. CDR1 and CDR2 (germline): SNHLY, FYNNEI. The CDR3 is 15 residues long. The CDR3 DNA reads as TGTGCCAGCACCGATCCACAGGGGTCGGAGTATGGCTACACCTTC. It specifies CASTDPQGSEYGYTF.

This clone rates as medium-sized. The rearrangement joins TRBV11-3 to TRBJ1-1, with unresolved D. The V gene lost 3 bases and the J gene lost 1 base, with 6 bases spanning the gap. The germline gives CDR1 SGHNT, CDR2 YENEEA. The CDR3 extends over 13 amino acids. The CDR3 nucleotides are TGTGCCAGCAGCTTTTCAACGAACACTGAAGCTTTCTTT. This codes for CASSFSTNTEAFF.

This chain links TRBV4-1 with TRBJ2-3, with 10 positions matching TRBD1. The CDR3 has 15 residues. Trimming removed 4 bases from V and 8 bases from J; junction bases left unmatched: 9. Germline V lookup: CDR1 MGHRA, CDR2 YSYEKL. The CDR3 loop is CASSREDRGLGTQYF. CDR3 bases: TGCGCCAGCAGCCGCGAGGACAGGGGGTTGGGTACGCAGTATTTT.

This sequence joins TRBV7-2 and TRBJ2-1; D perhaps matches TRBD2 (7 bases). With 5 bases removed from V and 8 bases from J, the gap between germline ends came to 22 bases. This CDR3 spans 16 amino acids. Germline V gene lookup returns CDR1 SGHTA and CDR2 FQGNSA. The CDR3 loop is CASSPGLGGLEDEQFF. The CDR3 DNA reads TGTGCCAGCAGCCCAGGGTTGGGGGGGCTGGAGGATGAGCAGTTCTTC.

The rearrangement links TRBV11-3 to TRBJ2-3, with TRBD2 identical over 7 bases. Trimming removed 8 bases from V and 4 bases from J; junction bases left unmatched: 18. CDR1 is SGHNT and CDR2 is YENEEA in the germline V gene. CDR3 length: 17 residues. The CDR3 coding sequence is TGTGCCAGCCACCGGGGTAACATTGGTCGGGGGGCAGATACGCAGTATTTT. This encodes CASHRGNIGRGADTQYF.

This clone has only a few counts. This sequence joins TRBV3-1 (or the pseudogene TRBV3-2) and TRBJ1-6; weak D call: TRBD1 (5 bases). V lost 2 bases and J lost 11, with 16 bases in between. Germline V gives CDR1 LGHDT, CDR2 YNNKEL (reference sequence). The CDR3 sequence is 15 residues long. The CDR3 DNA reads TGTGCCAGCAGCCAAACCGGGACCCCGGGGACACCCCTCCACTTT. This gives the protein CASSQTGTPGTPLHF.

The chain links TRBV19 to TRBJ1-2; D is possibly TRBD1 (5 bases). The V end lost 5 bases, the J end lost 8 bases, and 21 bases lay between the germline ends. Germline V gene lookup returns CDR1 LNHDA and CDR2 SQIVND (reference sequence). The CDR3 sequence is 15 residues long. CDR3 protein: CASSPTRDPVIGYTF. CDR3 sequence (DNA): TGTGCCAGTAGTCCCACCCGGGACCCTGTTATCGGCTACACCTTC.

The V gene is TRBV18, the J gene TRBJ1-3; weak D call: TRBD1 (6 bases). Germline CDR1 and CDR2: KGHSH and LQKENI. V lost 3 bases and J lost 4, with 19 bases in between. The CDR3 covers 17 residues. CDR3 nucleotides: TGTGCCAGCTCACCTACCTCAGGACAGCCGGGGGGAAACACCATATATTTT. It codes for CASSPTSGQPGGNTIYF.

V usage is TRBV3-1 (or the pseudogene TRBV3-2) and J usage is TRBJ2-3, with TRBD2 identical over 9 bases. The V and J ends lost 2 bases and 4 bases, in that order; junction bases with no gene match: 7. The CDR3 is made up of 16 amino acids. CDR1 and CDR2 from the germline V gene are LGHDT and YNNKEL (reference sequence). The CDR3 is CASSQRASGVSDTQYF. In nucleotides, the CDR3 is TGTGCCAGCAGCCAAAGGGCTAGCGGGGTTTCAGATACGCAGTATTTT.